Shown below are 13 T cell receptor beta chains from a single sample sequenced in a study of T cell responses to AZD1222 COVID-19 vaccine. Some clones are missing from TCRdb's copy, which holds only in-frame ones; the method was immunoSEQ multiplex PCR. The data show some 180,000 clones, roughly 94% seen once. The starting material was peripheral blood, obtained 28 days after the second AZD1222 dose. The receptors derive from an adult who received the AZD1222 COVID-19 vaccine.

V gene TRBV6-2 or TRBV6-3 combines with J gene TRBJ2-3; D possibly uses TRBD1 or TRBD2 (5 bases each). Germline V CDR1 and CDR2: MNHEY, SVGEGT. V was shortened by 4 bases and J by 6 bases, with 17 bases between the two germline ends. CDR3 length: 15 residues. Here the CDR3 DNA reads TGTGCCAGCAGTTTCTCTCTAAACGGGGCGGATACGCAGTATTTT. It translates to CASSFSLNGADTQYF.

The chain couples TRBV9 to TRBJ2-7; possibly TRBD2 for D (5 bases). CDR3 size: 16 residues. CDR1 and CDR2 (germline): SGDLS, YYNGEE. Trimming stripped 2 bases from V and 4 bases from J, with 19 bases between. The CDR3 DNA reads TGTGCCAGCAGCGTGAGGGTGTTTTTTGCGGTATACGAGCAGTACTTC. It translates to CASSVRVFFAVYEQYF.

Worth noting for this clone: A junction boundary mismatches the germline segment, possibly from a read error. V usage is TRBV12-3 or TRBV12-4 and J usage is TRBJ1-5; D uncertain. The CDR3 consists of 13 residues. CDR3 in amino acids: CASSLARDQPQHF. The CDR3 DNA reads as TGTGCTAGCAGTTTAGCTCGGGATCAGCCCCAGCATTTT.

CDR3 protein: CASSPTGVETQYF. The CDR3 DNA sequence: TGTGCCAGCAGCCCGACAGGGGTGGAGACCCAGTACTTC. The chain is built from TRBV7-9 and TRBJ2-5; 8 bases line up with TRBD1. V gave up 5 bases and J gave up 5 bases; unmatched junction bases: 4. The CDR3 runs 13 residues. Per the germline V gene, CDR1 is SEHNR and CDR2 is FQNEAQ (reference sequence).

The chain's CDR3 is CASKHPQAPSYNEQFF. The CDR3 nucleotides read TGTGCCAGCAAGCATCCTCAGGCCCCCTCCTACAATGAGCAGTTCTTC. This chain links TRBV28 with TRBJ2-1; D is undetermined. The CDR3 spans 16 residues. V lost 7 bases, J lost 0 bases, and 16 bases lay in between. The germline CDR1 and CDR2 sequences are MDHEN and SYDVKM.

This chain connects TRBV6-5 to TRBJ2-3, with 7 positions matching TRBD1. With V trimmed by 10 bases and J by 0 bases, 7 bases remained unmatched. The germline gives CDR1 MNHEY, CDR2 SVGAGI. This CDR3 has 14 amino acids. CDR3 nucleotide sequence: TGTGCCACCAGGGGACAGTTTAGCACAGATACGCAGTATTTT. Protein: CATRGQFSTDTQYF.

The chain couples TRBV27 to TRBJ2-7, with a tentative D call TRBD2 (5 bases). Germline CDR1 reads MNHEY; CDR2 reads SMNVEV (reference sequence). V shed 0 bases and J shed 7 bases, with 10 bases lying between them. There are 13 residues in the CDR3. The CDR3 nucleotides are TGTGCCAGCAGTTTATCGAGGACGGGGGAGCAGTACTTC. Translation gives CASSLSRTGEQYF.

The chain couples TRBV29-1 to TRBJ1-3; D gene ambiguous. The CDR3 has 11 residues. Trimming removed 4 bases at V and 4 bases at J, with 5 bases between. Germline assignment: CDR1 SQVTM and CDR2 ANQGSEA. The CDR3, as DNA: TGCAGCGTTGGCGACGGAAACACCATATATTTT. Translated: CSVGDGNTIYF.

V and J are TRBV12-5 and TRBJ2-1, with D maybe TRBD2 (5 bases). This CDR3 region has 14 residues. V lost 3 bases to trimming and J lost 7 bases, with 13 bases between them. Germline V gene lookup returns CDR1 LGHNT and CDR2 FRNRAP. The CDR3, as DNA: TGTGCTAGTGGTTTTTCCCTAACGGGGAATGAGCAGTTCTTC. Protein product: CASGFSLTGNEQFF.

This clone was found once. The genes are TRBV10-3 and TRBJ2-1; D remains unclear. The CDR3 sequence is 13 residues long. The germline gives CDR1 ENHRY, CDR2 SYGVKD. V dropped 7 bases and J dropped 0 bases, with 7 bases sitting between them. CDR3 sequence reads: CAIMAPSYNEQFF. The CDR3 DNA reads TGTGCCATCATGGCCCCCTCCTACAATGAGCAGTTCTTC.

CDR3 residues: CASITQGTSTDTQYF. CDR3 sequence (DNA): TGTGCCAGCATTACGCAGGGAACTAGCACAGATACGCAGTATTTT. This rearrangement joins TRBV2 to TRBJ2-3, with a tentative D call TRBD1 (5 bases). Trimming took 7 bases from V and 0 from J, leaving 14 bases between them. The CDR3 runs 15 residues. From germline, CDR1 is SNHLY and CDR2 FYNNEI.

The count of this clone is one. The chain employs TRBV6-5 and TRBJ1-4, with D tentatively TRBD1 (5 bases). The germline V gene encodes CDR1 MNHEY and CDR2 SVGAGI. The CDR3 spans 14 residues. V gave up 6 bases and J gave up 2 bases, with 10 bases separating them. The CDR3 here is CASRKGQTNEKLFF. DNA of the CDR3: TGTGCCAGCAGGAAGGGGCAGACTAATGAAAAACTGTTTTTT.

The chain combines TRBV28 with TRBJ1-1; 7 bases agree with TRBD1. The germline V gene encodes CDR1 MDHEN and CDR2 SYDVKM. The V segment lost 7 bases and the J segment 12 bases; nucleotides outside the gene matches: 8. The CDR3 length is 11 residues. The DNA for the CDR3 is TGTGCCAGCACCTCGGACAGGACCTCTTTCTTT. It specifies CASTSDRTSFF.